These 14 T cell receptor beta chains originate from one sample sequenced in a study of blood T cell repertoires in COVID-19. Sequencing used immunoSEQ multiplex PCR; TCRdb keeps in-frame clones, though not all of them. Here the sample spans about 480,000 clones, around 89% being singletons. Sequences were obtained from PBMCs or T cells enriched from blood (not recorded which). The receptor set was obtained from a woman in her 40s who had recovered from COVID-19.

The chain joins TRBV30 to TRBJ2-1; 12 positions agree with TRBD2. There are 16 residues in the CDR3. The ends lost 2 bases at V and 3 bases at J; junction bases unmatched: 5. Germline-derived CDR1 and CDR2 are GTSNPN and SVGIG (reference sequence). The CDR3 DNA reads TGTGCCTGGAGTCTTACTAGCGGGAGGTTCTACAATGAGCAGTTCTTC. It yields the protein CAWSLTSGRFYNEQFF.

This chain joins TRBV27 and TRBJ1-6; TRBD1 matches 7 bases. The CDR3 spans 15 residues. With V trimmed by 6 bases and J by 9 bases, 11 bases remained unmatched. In germline, CDR1 is MNHEY, CDR2 SMNVEV (reference sequence). DNA for the CDR3: TGTGCCAGCAGCTTCGAAGTAGGGGGCAGTTCACCCCTCCACTTT. This translates into CASSFEVGGSSPLHF.

The rearrangement joins TRBV14 to TRBJ2-2, with 9 bases aligning to TRBD2. CDR3 size: 18 residues. Losses at the gene ends were 3 bases for V and 0 bases for J; bases not matched to a gene: 8. The germline V gene has CDR1 SGHDN and CDR2 FVKESK. This CDR3 reads CASSHLMGLATNTGELFF. As DNA, the CDR3 is TGTGCCAGCAGCCATTTAATGGGACTAGCAACGAACACCGGGGAGCTGTTTTTT.

The genes are TRBV18 and TRBJ2-5; TRBD1 matches 10 bases. V gave up 0 bases and J gave up 14 bases; unmatched junction bases: 12. The CDR3 totals 15 residues. Per the germline V gene, CDR1 is KGHSH and CDR2 is LQKENI. The CDR3 reads CASSPPRQGARDFYF. The CDR3 nucleotides read TGTGCCAGCTCACCACCGAGACAGGGGGCTCGGGACTTCTACTTC.

Notes on this clone: Other DNA sequences in the same sample also yield this CDR3. This sequence joins TRBV9 and TRBJ2-1, with 9 bases that match TRBD2. The length of the CDR3 is 15 residues. V lost 3 bases and J lost 4; bases outside the gene matches: 5. Germline CDR1 and CDR2: SGDLS and YYNGEE. CDR3 protein: CASSGGLAGYNEQFF. DNA of the CDR3: TGTGCCAGCAGCGGGGGACTAGCAGGATACAATGAGCAGTTCTTC.

A single count supports this clone. The genes are TRBV5-4 and TRBJ2-7, with 7 bases fitting TRBD2. In germline, CDR1 is SGHNT, CDR2 YYREEE (reference sequence). The CDR3 totals 15 residues. With 0 bases clipped from V and 1 base from J, the junction kept 4 bases outside the gene matches. The CDR3 DNA is TGTGCCAGCAGCTTGGAAGCGGGATTGTCCTACGAGCAGTACTTC. It is translated as CASSLEAGLSYEQYF.

The V and J genes are TRBV10-2 and TRBJ2-7, with TRBD2 matching 7 bases. Trimming cost V 3 bases and J 2 bases; bases outside gene matches: 7. Germline V CDR1 and CDR2: WSHSY, SAAADI. The CDR3 contains 15 residues. The CDR3 nucleotides read TGCGCCAGCAGTGAAGGTAGCGGGCAACCCTACGAGCAGTACTTC. Translation gives CASSEGSGQPYEQYF.

This clone came up a few times. V usage is TRBV19 and J usage is TRBJ1-1, with a tentative D call TRBD1 (5 bases). Germline V CDR1 and CDR2: LNHDA, SQIVND (reference sequence). Trimming left V 3 bases short and J 1 base short, with 9 bases between. This CDR3 comprises 14 residues. DNA for the CDR3: TGTGCCAGTAGTATCAGGGCTGGGAACACTGAAGCTTTCTTT. Protein product: CASSIRAGNTEAFF. Using reference TRBV19 and TRBJ1-1 for the parts outside the CDR3, the full variable domain is DGGITQSPKYLFRKEGQNVTLSCEQNLNHDAMYWYRQDPGQGLRLIYYSQIVNDFQKGDIAEGYSVSREKKESFPLTVTSAQKNPTAFYLCASSIRAGNTEAFFGQGTRLTVV.

The V call is TRBV4-1, the J call TRBJ1-6; no clear D. This CDR3 spans 14 amino acids. V was shortened by 8 bases and J by 5 bases, with 13 bases between the two germline ends. In germline, CDR1 is MGHRA, CDR2 YSYEKL. CDR3 amino acids: CASARWANNSPLHF. The CDR3 DNA reads TGCGCCAGCGCCCGGTGGGCGAATAATTCACCCCTCCACTTT.

This clone has only one observation. This rearrangement joins TRBV5-6 to TRBJ2-5, with 7 bases identical to TRBD1. V lost 4 bases to trimming and J lost 1 base; unmatched junction nucleotides: 7. This CDR3 has 15 amino acids. CDR1 and CDR2 (germline): SGHDT, YYEEEE. The CDR3 is CASSLLGQPQETQYF. DNA of the CDR3: TGTGCCAGCAGCCTCTTGGGACAGCCCCAAGAGACCCAGTACTTC.

There are a few counts of this clone. The V gene is TRBV6-2 or TRBV6-3, the J gene TRBJ1-5; 7 bases are a match to TRBD1. Germline assignment: CDR1 MNHEY and CDR2 SVGEGT. CDR3 length: 17 residues. The J segment lost 3 bases and the V segment lost 0 bases, leaving 8 bases of the junction unmatched. The CDR3 is CASSYSGSRGVNQPQHF. CDR3 DNA sequence: TGTGCCAGCAGTTACTCGGGAAGCAGGGGGGTCAATCAGCCCCAGCATTTT.

V usage is TRBV14 and J usage is TRBJ1-6, with unresolved D. V was pared by 0 bases and J by 7 bases, with 7 bases between. This CDR3 has 14 residues. The germline CDR1 and CDR2 sequences are SGHDN and FVKESK. The CDR3 loop reads CASSQDGKNSPLHF. CDR3 nucleotide sequence: TGTGCCAGCAGCCAAGATGGCAAGAATTCACCCCTCCACTTT.

This rearrangement joins TRBV30 to TRBJ2-5; the D gene is possibly TRBD1 (5 bases). The CDR3 contains 13 residues. Trimming pared 0 bases from V and 5 bases from J, leaving 10 bases between. CDR1 and CDR2 from the germline V gene are GTSNPN and SVGIG (reference sequence). The CDR3 nucleotides read TGTGCCTGGAGTGTACCCAGGGTCGAGACCCAGTACTTC. This codes for CAWSVPRVETQYF.

This chain uses TRBV10-2 with TRBJ1-5, with TRBD1 as a possible D gene (5 bases). Germline CDR1 WSHSY, CDR2 SAAADI. With 8 bases removed from V and 6 bases from J, the gap between germline ends came to 17 bases. The CDR3 spans 14 residues. The CDR3, as DNA: TGCGCCAGCCAGGGAACAAATCTCGGTCAGCCCCAGCATTTT. Translated, it gives CASQGTNLGQPQHF.